This T cell receptor beta chain was obtained from a study of T cell repertoires in ileal Crohn's disease. Study-level information: Every patient was operated on for stricturing (61%) or penetrating (around 40%) complications.

As to time point: inflamed ileum from the surgical specimen. Assay: immunoSEQ multiplex PCR; the TCRdb copy retains only in-frame clones and omits some. The table shows about 140 clones, with about 94% occurring only once. Germline V gives CDR1 SGHNT, CDR2 YYREEE (reference sequence). V lost 4 bases and J lost 0, with 20 bases in between. This CDR3 comprises 19 residues. Sequencing input: ileal tissue. The TCR was taken from an adult with Crohn's disease. The chain uses TRBV5-4 and TRBJ2-6; D is possibly TRBD1 (6 bases). The CDR3 spells CASSMVTGPSFSGANVLTF. The CDR3 bases are TGTGCCAGCAGCATGGTGACAGGTCCAAGTTTCTCTGGGGCCAACGTCCTGACTTTC.